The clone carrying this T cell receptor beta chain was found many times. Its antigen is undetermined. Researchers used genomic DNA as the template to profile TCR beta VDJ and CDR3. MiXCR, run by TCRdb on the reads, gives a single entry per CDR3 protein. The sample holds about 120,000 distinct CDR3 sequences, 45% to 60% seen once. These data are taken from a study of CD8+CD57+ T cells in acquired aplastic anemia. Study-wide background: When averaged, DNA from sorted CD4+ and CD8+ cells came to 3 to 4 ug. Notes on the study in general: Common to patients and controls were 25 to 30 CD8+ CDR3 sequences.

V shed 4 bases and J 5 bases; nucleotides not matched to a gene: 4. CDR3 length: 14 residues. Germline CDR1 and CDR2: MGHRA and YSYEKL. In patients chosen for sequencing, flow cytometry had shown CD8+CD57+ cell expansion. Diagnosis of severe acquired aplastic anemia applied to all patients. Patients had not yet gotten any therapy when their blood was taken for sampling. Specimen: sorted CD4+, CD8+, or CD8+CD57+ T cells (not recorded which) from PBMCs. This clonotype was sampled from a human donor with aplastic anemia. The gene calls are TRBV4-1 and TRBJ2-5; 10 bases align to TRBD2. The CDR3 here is CASSLRTSGETQYF. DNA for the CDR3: TGCGCCAGCAGCCTAAGGACTAGCGGTGAGACCCAGTACTTC.